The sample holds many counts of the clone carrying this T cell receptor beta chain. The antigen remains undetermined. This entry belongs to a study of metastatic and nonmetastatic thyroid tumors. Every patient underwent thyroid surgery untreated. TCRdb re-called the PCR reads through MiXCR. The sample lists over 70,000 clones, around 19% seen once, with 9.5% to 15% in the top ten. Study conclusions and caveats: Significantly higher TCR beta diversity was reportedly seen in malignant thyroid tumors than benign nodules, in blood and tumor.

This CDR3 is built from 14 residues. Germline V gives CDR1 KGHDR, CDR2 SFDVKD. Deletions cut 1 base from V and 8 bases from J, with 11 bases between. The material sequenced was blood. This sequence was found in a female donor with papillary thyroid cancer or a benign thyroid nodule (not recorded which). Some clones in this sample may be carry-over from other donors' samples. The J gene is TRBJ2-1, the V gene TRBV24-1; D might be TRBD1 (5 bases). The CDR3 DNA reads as TGTGCCACCAGTGATTTAGACAGAATCCATGAGCAGTTCTTC. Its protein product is CATSDLDRIHEQFF.